This TCR beta chain is from a study of T cell changes during pregnancy in multiple sclerosis. CDR1 is KGHSH, CDR2 LQKENI, per germline. This CDR3 region has 13 residues. Germline trimming cut 3 bases from V and 3 bases from J; bases unmatched to any gene: 1. Sequencing was performed with immunoSEQ multiplex PCR; in TCRdb, only in-frame clones are kept and a portion is missing. This table has 45,000 to 65,000 clones, approximately 90% appearing once. This TCR was recovered from a female donor in good health, enrolled as a control in a pregnancy study. J is TRBJ1-2 and V is TRBV18; 7 bases fit TRBD1. The source material was peripheral blood, sampled after pregnancy. The CDR3 region is CASSPGQDYGYTF. For the CDR3, the DNA is TGTGCCAGCTCACCTGGACAGGACTATGGCTACACCTTC.